This T cell receptor beta chain was found in a study of shared clonotypes between healthy human individuals. Whole-study context: A donor's plate count was three for CD4 naive and three for CD4 memory; CD8 naive had two and CD8 memory one.

Germline-derived CDR1 and CDR2 are GTSNPN and SVGIG (reference sequence). Trimming took 4 bases from V and 7 from J, leaving 10 bases between them. This CDR3 is built from 11 residues. Several immunoSEQ plates received, in even portions, the genomic DNA of each subset. Data came from immunoSEQ multiplex PCR; TCRdb stores just in-frame clones and leaves some out. The top ten clones hold around 0.14% of a sample with a few million clones, over 85% of them seen once. This clone has more than one count but fewer than ten. Its cognate antigen is unknown. Study-wide results and caveats: Clonotypes shared by all four sorted-subset donors had higher generation probabilities than non-shared clonotypes. The expectation was that sequencing depth would affect clonotype sharing among donors.

The V gene is TRBV30, the J gene TRBJ1-2; no clear D. Sequenced input: naive CD4+ T cells sorted from blood. Subset of the sample: CD45RA+ positively selected. The clonotype was recovered from a man between 18 and 29 years old in good health. Here the CDR3 reads CAWTSAFGYTF. The CDR3 coding sequence is TGTGCCTGGACTTCTGCTTTTGGCTACACCTTC. The complete variable domain, with remaining parts taken from reference TRBV30 and TRBJ1-2, reads SQTIHQWPATLVQPVGSPLSLECTVEGTSNPNLYWYRQAAGRGLQLLFYSVGIGQISSEVPQNLSASRPQDRQFILSSKKLLLSDSGFYLCAWTSAFGYTFGSGTRLTVV.